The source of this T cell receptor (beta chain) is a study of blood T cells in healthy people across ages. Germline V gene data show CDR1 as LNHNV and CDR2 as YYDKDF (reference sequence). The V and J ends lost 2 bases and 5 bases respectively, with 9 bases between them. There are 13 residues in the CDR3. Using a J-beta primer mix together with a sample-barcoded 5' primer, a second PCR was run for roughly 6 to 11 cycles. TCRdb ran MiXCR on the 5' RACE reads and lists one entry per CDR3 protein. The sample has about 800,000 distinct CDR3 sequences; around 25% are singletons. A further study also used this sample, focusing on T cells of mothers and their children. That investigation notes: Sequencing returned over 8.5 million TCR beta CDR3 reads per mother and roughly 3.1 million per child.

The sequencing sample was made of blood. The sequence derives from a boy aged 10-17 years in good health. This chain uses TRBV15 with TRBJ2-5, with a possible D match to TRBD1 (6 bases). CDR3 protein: CATSRRGIETQYF. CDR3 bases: TGTGCCACCAGCAGAAGGGGGATTGAGACCCAGTACTTC. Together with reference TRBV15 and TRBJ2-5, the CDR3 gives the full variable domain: DAMVIQNPRYQVTQFGKPVTLSCSQTLNHNVMYWYQQKSSQAPKLLFHYYDKDFNNEADTPDNFQSRRPNTSFCFLDIRSPGLGDTAMYLCATSRRGIETQYFGPGTRLLVL.